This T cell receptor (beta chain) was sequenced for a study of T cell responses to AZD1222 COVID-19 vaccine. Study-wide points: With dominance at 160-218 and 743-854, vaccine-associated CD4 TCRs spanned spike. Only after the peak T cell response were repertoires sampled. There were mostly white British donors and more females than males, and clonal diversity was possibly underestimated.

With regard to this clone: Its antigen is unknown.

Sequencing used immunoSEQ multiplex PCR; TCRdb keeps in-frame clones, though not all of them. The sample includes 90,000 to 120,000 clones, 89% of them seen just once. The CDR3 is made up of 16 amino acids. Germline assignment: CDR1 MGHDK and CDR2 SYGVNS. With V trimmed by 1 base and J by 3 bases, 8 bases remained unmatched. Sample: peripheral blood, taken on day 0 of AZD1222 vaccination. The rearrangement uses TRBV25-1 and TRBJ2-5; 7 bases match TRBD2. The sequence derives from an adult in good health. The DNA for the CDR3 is TGTGCCAGCAGTGAATTCGTCGGGGGGACCGAAGAGACCCAGTACTTC. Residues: CASSEFVGGTEETQYF.